Each of the 31 T cell receptor beta chains below was sequenced from the same sample in a study of T-cell reconstitution after alpha-beta-depleted transplantation in children. Unique molecular identifiers were used in preparing the TCRbeta library. One entry per CDR3 protein results from TCRdb running MiXCR on the PCR reads. The sample lists some 5,000 distinct CDR3 sequences; 7.3% were seen once. The starting material was PBMCs, mostly from graft donor cells, obtained 60 days after TCRalphabeta/CD19-depleted stem cell transplant. The receptor set was obtained from a boy in the first two years of life who had a stem cell transplant for SCID, so the T cells may come from the graft donor.

This clonotype is medium-sized within its sample. The J gene is TRBJ1-1, the V gene TRBV5-1, with TRBD1 identical over 12 bases. The V gene end was trimmed by 1 base and the J gene end by 1 base; junction bases not matched to a gene: 5. Germline V lookup: CDR1 SGHRS, CDR2 YFSETQ. This CDR3 is built from 17 residues. The CDR3, as DNA: TGCGCCAGCAGCTTGTGGGGACAGGGGGCCCCGAACACTGAAGCTTTCTTT. This gives the protein CASSLWGQGAPNTEAFF.

The rearrangement joins TRBV3-1 to TRBJ2-1; 7 positions match TRBD2. Germline CDR1 reads LGHDT; CDR2 reads YNNKEL (reference sequence). CDR3 length: 17 residues. The trim removed 8 bases at V and 1 base at J, leaving 14 bases unmatched. CDR3 sequence reads: CASSNEGQRESYNEQFF. The CDR3 nucleotides read TGTGCCAGCTCCAACGAGGGCCAGCGGGAATCCTACAATGAGCAGTTCTTC.

This clonotype occurred many times. The V call is TRBV5-5, the J call TRBJ1-6; no clear D. V lost 1 base, J lost 4 bases, and 9 bases lay in between. This CDR3 has 15 amino acids. Per the germline V gene, CDR1 is SGHKS and CDR2 is YYEKEE (reference sequence). The CDR3 DNA follows: TGTGCCAGCAGCTTGACCGGGCCATATAATTCACCCCTCCACTTT. It encodes CASSLTGPYNSPLHF.

This clonotype is medium-sized within its sample. The chain has TRBV7-9 and TRBJ2-1; a weak D match, TRBD1 (6 bases). CDR3 length equals 12 residues. Germline V gene lookup returns CDR1 SEHNR and CDR2 FQNEAQ (reference sequence). Deletions cut 0 bases from V and 14 bases from J, with 11 bases between. The chain's CDR3 is CASSLATGRKFF. The CDR3 DNA sequence: TGTGCCAGCAGCTTAGCGACAGGAAGGAAGTTCTTC.

This clonotype was observed many times. The rearrangement uses TRBV4-2 and TRBJ1-5, with unresolved D. Germline lookup yields CDR1 LGHNA and CDR2 YNFKEQ. The V end lost 1 base, the J end lost 1 base, and 8 bases lay between the germline ends. This CDR3 contains 15 residues. The CDR3 nucleotides are TGTGCCAGCAGCCAAGGAAGTTCCAGCAATCAGCCCCAGCATTTT. Residues: CASSQGSSSNQPQHF.

This clonotype counts as medium-sized. The gene calls are TRBV18 and TRBJ2-2; no reliable D call. Germline loops: CDR1 KGHSH, CDR2 LQKENI. This CDR3 is built from 14 residues. V was cut by 2 bases and J by 5 bases, with 9 bases left in between. CDR3 residues: CASSPIRLTGELFF. The DNA for the CDR3 is TGTGCCAGCTCACCAATCAGGTTAACCGGGGAGCTGTTTTTT.

This clonotype was counted many times. This chain uses TRBV6-2 or TRBV6-3 with TRBJ1-5, with D perhaps TRBD1 (5 bases). Trimming took off 0 bases at V and 2 bases at J, with 14 bases between the two ends. CDR1 is MNHEY and CDR2 is SVGEGT in the germline V gene. This CDR3 spans 17 amino acids. This chain's CDR3 is CASSYSWAGLGNQPQHF. CDR3 DNA sequence: TGTGCCAGCAGTTACTCTTGGGCAGGGCTTGGCAATCAGCCCCAGCATTTT.

This clonotype ranks as medium-sized. CDR3 in amino acids: CASSLAPGSYEQYF. The DNA of the CDR3 is TGCGCCAGCAGCTTGGCTCCCGGATCCTACGAGCAGTACTTC. This chain links TRBV5-1 with TRBJ2-7; D gene unclear. V lost 0 bases, J lost 1 base, and 8 bases lay in between. There are 14 residues in the CDR3. Germline V CDR1 and CDR2: SGHRS, YFSETQ. Filled out from reference TRBV5-1 and TRBJ2-7, the complete variable domain reads KAGVTQTPRYLIKTRGQQVTLSCSPISGHRSVSWYQQTPGQGLQFLFEYFSETQRNKGNFPGRFSGRQFSNSRSEMNVSTLELGDSALYLCASSLAPGSYEQYFGPGTRLTVT.

This clonotype rates as medium-sized (0.01 to 0.1%). V gene TRBV12-5 combines with J gene TRBJ2-2, with D uncertain. Germline CDR1 reads LGHNT; CDR2 reads FRNRAP. The CDR3 runs to 14 residues. Trimming took 4 bases from V and 5 from J, leaving 11 bases between them. This CDR3 reads CASGSNQRTGELFF. As DNA, the CDR3 is TGTGCTAGTGGTTCTAATCAGAGGACCGGGGAGCTGTTTTTT.

This clonotype qualifies as medium-sized. J is TRBJ2-7 and V is TRBV27, with D tentatively TRBD2 (7 bases). The V end lost 1 base, the J end lost 2 bases, and 15 bases lay between the germline ends. Per germline, CDR1 MNHEY and CDR2 SMNVEV (reference sequence). The CDR3 totals 16 residues. The CDR3 DNA is TGTGCCAGCAGTTTATGGCGGGGGCAAGTTCCCTACGAGCAGTACTTC. This gives the protein CASSLWRGQVPYEQYF.

This clonotype has at least ten counts. The chain carries TRBV18 and TRBJ1-5; D uncertain. This CDR3 comprises 15 residues. The germline V gene has CDR1 KGHSH and CDR2 LQKENI. The V gene lost 6 bases and the J gene lost 0 bases, with 12 bases spanning the gap. As DNA, the CDR3 is TGTGCCAGCTCCACCAGAGGGTATAGCAATCAGCCCCAGCATTTT. Encoded protein: CASSTRGYSNQPQHF.

There are many counts of this clonotype. This chain links TRBV6-9 with TRBJ1-2, with D hard to call. Per the germline V gene, CDR1 is MNHGY and CDR2 is SVAAGI. Trimming left V 4 bases short and J 0 bases short, with 3 bases between. The CDR3 is 12 amino acids. The CDR3 nucleotides are TGTGCCAGCAGTTTCCCTAACTATGGCTACACCTTC. Translated: CASSFPNYGYTF.

This clonotype counts as medium-sized. This rearrangement joins TRBV7-9 to TRBJ2-1, with D perhaps being TRBD1 or TRBD2 (5 bases each). Germline V gene data show CDR1 as SEHNR and CDR2 as FQNEAQ (reference sequence). V was pared by 1 base and J by 9 bases, with 13 bases between. The CDR3 runs 14 residues. The CDR3 DNA is TGTGCCAGCAGCTTAGGGGCAGGGAGAAGTGAGCAGTTCTTC. Translated, it gives CASSLGAGRSEQFF. Full variable domain (rest looked up from reference TRBV7-9 and TRBJ2-1): DTGVSQNPRHKITKRGQNVTFRCDPISEHNRLYWYRQTLGQGPEFLTYFQNEAQLEKSRLLSDRFSAERPKGSFSTLEIQRTEQGDSAMYLCASSLGAGRSEQFFGPGTRLTVL.

By sample share, this clonotype is medium-sized (0.01 to 0.1%). The V and J genes are TRBV7-3 and TRBJ1-2; tentative D call: TRBD1 (6 bases). Trimming shortened V by 2 bases and J by 6 bases, and 16 bases separated the two germline ends. CDR3 length equals 15 residues. Germline lookup yields CDR1 SGHTA and CDR2 FQGTGA. The CDR3 coding sequence is TGTGCCAGCAGCTTAGGCCCCCTTACAGGGAATGGCTACACCTTC. Translating gives CASSLGPLTGNGYTF.

This clonotype has a count of ten or more. This chain links TRBV7-3 with TRBJ1-3; D is unclear. V was shortened by 2 bases and J by 2 bases, with 13 bases between the two germline ends. CDR1 is SGHTA and CDR2 is FQGTGA in the germline V gene. This CDR3 is 16 amino acids long. CDR3 residues: CASSLGGYSAGNTIYF. The CDR3 DNA sequence: TGTGCCAGCAGCTTAGGAGGGTATTCCGCTGGAAACACCATATATTTT. Together with reference TRBV7-3 and TRBJ1-3, the CDR3 gives the full variable domain: GAGVSQTPSNKVTEKGKYVELRCDPISGHTALYWYRQSLGQGPEFLIYFQGTGAADDSGLPNDRFFAVRPEGSVSTLKIQRTERGDSAVYLCASSLGGYSAGNTIYFGEGSWLTVV.

This clonotype is categorized as medium-sized. This chain uses TRBV25-1 with TRBJ2-2, with TRBD1 matching over 7 bases. Germline CDR1 MGHDK, CDR2 SYGVNS. The CDR3 is made up of 16 amino acids. The V and J ends lost 1 base and 1 base, in that order; junction bases with no gene match: 3. In nucleotides, the CDR3 is TGTGCCAGCAGTGAATTGGGGACAGTGAACACCGGGGAGCTGTTTTTT. Its translation is CASSELGTVNTGELFF.

This clonotype rates as medium-sized. The V call is TRBV7-9, the J call TRBJ1-1; the match to TRBD1 covers 9 bases. This CDR3 is built from 14 residues. V lost 5 bases and J lost 5; bases outside the gene matches: 6. The germline CDR1 and CDR2 sequences are SEHNR and FQNEAQ (reference sequence). The CDR3 DNA reads as TGTGCCAGCAGCCTGGGACAGGGAGAAACTGAAGCTTTCTTT. Amino acids: CASSLGQGETEAFF.

This clonotype is termed medium-sized (0.01 to 0.1%). The genes are TRBV7-9 and TRBJ1-5; 8 bases fit TRBD1. CDR1 and CDR2 (germline): SEHNR, FQNEAQ (reference sequence). Trimming at V came to 5 bases and at J to 6 bases, leaving 6 bases not matched to a gene. The CDR3 totals 14 residues. The CDR3: CASSTRGLGQPQHF. Written as DNA, the CDR3 is TGTGCCAGCAGCACCAGGGGGCTCGGTCAGCCCCAGCATTTT.

By sample fraction, this clonotype is medium-sized (0.01 to 0.1%). The rearrangement uses TRBV7-4 and TRBJ1-1; D unclear. The CDR3 consists of 16 residues. Trimming cost V 9 bases and J 0 bases, with 20 bases left between them. The germline V gene encodes CDR1 SGHVT and CDR2 SQSDAQ. CDR3 DNA sequence: TGTGCCAGGTGTAGGAACTACCCCATCATGAACACTGAAGCTTTCTTT. Translating gives CARCRNYPIMNTEAFF. Variable domain in full (rest from reference TRBV7-4 and TRBJ1-1): GAGVSQSPRYKVAKRGRDVALRCDSISGHVTLYWYRQTLGQGSEVLTYSQSDAQRDKSGRPSGRFSAERPERSVSTLKIQRTEQGDSAVYLCARCRNYPIMNTEAFFGQGTRLTVV.

By share, this clonotype counts as medium-sized. The V gene is TRBV5-5, the J gene TRBJ2-3, with a tentative D call TRBD2 (7 bases). This CDR3 contains 14 residues. V lost 1 base, J lost 6 bases, and 12 bases lay in between. CDR1 and CDR2 from the germline V gene are SGHKS and YYEKEE (reference sequence). CDR3 amino acids: CASSLRAGADTQYF. CDR3 in DNA: TGTGCCAGCAGCTTGCGTGCGGGGGCGGATACGCAGTATTTT.

This clonotype rates as medium-sized. The chain recombines TRBV5-5 with TRBJ2-4; D may match TRBD1 or TRBD2 (5 bases each). The CDR3 is 17 amino acids. In germline, CDR1 is SGHKS, CDR2 YYEKEE (reference sequence). Trimming pared 0 bases from V and 1 base from J, leaving 14 bases between. CDR3 sequence (DNA): TGTGCCAGCAGCTTGGCTCTGGGGGTGGGTGCCAAAAACATTCAGTACTTC. As protein: CASSLALGVGAKNIQYF.

This clonotype was observed many times. The chain uses TRBV10-2 and TRBJ1-1; perhaps TRBD1 as D (5 bases). V lost 6 bases and J 0 bases, leaving 11 bases between the germline ends. Germline values: CDR1 WSHSY, CDR2 SAAADI. The CDR3 covers 14 residues. The CDR3 coding sequence is TGCGCCAGCAGCCCGCAGGGTCTGAACACTGAAGCTTTCTTT. Translating gives CASSPQGLNTEAFF.

This clonotype appeared many times. This sequence joins TRBV14 and TRBJ2-7, with 8 bases aligning to TRBD1. CDR1 is SGHDN and CDR2 is FVKESK in the germline V gene. This CDR3 has 16 residues. V dropped 4 bases and J dropped 5; count of bases not matched to a gene: 13. The CDR3 bases are TGTGCCAGCAGCCCTAGGACAGGGAGAGGTCGGGACGAGCAGTACTTC. Protein: CASSPRTGRGRDEQYF.

Judged by abundance, this clonotype is medium-sized. The chain couples TRBV5-1 to TRBJ1-5; TRBD1 agrees at 7 bases. V gave up 0 bases and J gave up 0 bases; unmatched junction bases: 9. Germline CDR1 reads SGHRS; CDR2 reads YFSETQ. This CDR3 comprises 18 residues. The CDR3 reads CASSLGQGLPNSNQPQHF. The CDR3 nucleotides are TGCGCCAGCAGCTTGGGACAGGGCCTCCCTAATAGCAATCAGCCCCAGCATTTT.

Relative to its sample, this clonotype is medium-sized. The rearrangement joins TRBV20-1 to TRBJ2-7; D uncertain. The CDR3 loop spans 14 amino acids. The V end was cut by 2 bases, the J end by 1 base, with 12 bases between. The germline V gene encodes CDR1 DFQATT and CDR2 SNEGSKA (reference sequence). The CDR3 here is CSARSLGRSYEQYF. CDR3 DNA: TGCAGTGCTAGATCCCTCGGCAGGTCCTACGAGCAGTACTTC.

This clonotype turned up a few times. The chain joins TRBV3-1 to TRBJ1-4; D is unclear. Trimming removed 11 bases at V and 7 bases at J, with 14 bases between. CDR1 and CDR2 (germline): LGHDT, YNNKEL (reference sequence). The CDR3 length is 12 residues. The CDR3 loop is CAFCPEFEKLFF. The CDR3, as DNA: TGTGCCTTCTGTCCCGAGTTTGAAAAACTGTTTTTT.

The sample holds many counts of this clonotype. V usage is TRBV12-5 and J usage is TRBJ2-6; tentatively, D is TRBD1 (6 bases). The CDR3 has 16 amino acids. Germline CDR1 is LGHNT and CDR2 is FRNRAP. V lost 5 bases to trimming and J lost 0 bases, with 11 bases between them. CDR3 amino acids: CASGPGTLSGANVLTF. Here the CDR3 DNA reads TGTGCTAGTGGTCCAGGGACACTCTCTGGGGCCAACGTCCTGACTTTC.

The count of this clonotype is one. The chain joins TRBV3-1 to TRBJ1-2, with unresolved D. The CDR3 spans 14 residues. The germline gives CDR1 LGHDT, CDR2 YNNKEL (reference sequence). V was pared by 0 bases and J by 6 bases, with 11 bases between. DNA for the CDR3: TGTGCCAGCAGCCAAGATTTAGGGATGGATGGCTACACCTTC. Amino acid sequence: CASSQDLGMDGYTF.

This clonotype turned up a few times. The V and J genes are TRBV5-4 and TRBJ2-1; 7 bases are shared with TRBD1. The V gene end was trimmed by 9 bases and the J gene end by 10 bases; junction bases not matched to a gene: 13. The CDR3 is 13 amino acids. Germline lookup yields CDR1 SGHNT and CDR2 YYREEE (reference sequence). CDR3 sequence (DNA): TGTGCCATGAGCTTAACAGGGGTAAGAGAGCAGTTCTTC. This codes for CAMSLTGVREQFF.

Ten or more counts support this clonotype. The chain couples TRBV12-3 or TRBV12-4 to TRBJ1-3, with D possibly TRBD1 on 6 matching bases. This CDR3 contains 14 residues. Trimming cost V 6 bases and J 7 bases, with 16 bases left between them. The CDR3 here is CASSYRVLGNTIYF. CDR3 in DNA: TGTGCCAGCAGCTACAGGGTCCTGGGTAACACCATATATTTT.

The V and J genes are TRBV10-1 and TRBJ2-5, with 7 bases fitting TRBD1. CDR1 and CDR2 (germline): WNHNN, SYGVQD (reference sequence). With V trimmed by 6 bases and J by 0 bases, 4 bases remained unmatched. The CDR3 sequence is 14 residues long. The CDR3 loop reads CASSYDRDQETQYF. The CDR3 DNA reads TGCGCCAGCAGCTACGACAGGGACCAAGAGACCCAGTACTTC.